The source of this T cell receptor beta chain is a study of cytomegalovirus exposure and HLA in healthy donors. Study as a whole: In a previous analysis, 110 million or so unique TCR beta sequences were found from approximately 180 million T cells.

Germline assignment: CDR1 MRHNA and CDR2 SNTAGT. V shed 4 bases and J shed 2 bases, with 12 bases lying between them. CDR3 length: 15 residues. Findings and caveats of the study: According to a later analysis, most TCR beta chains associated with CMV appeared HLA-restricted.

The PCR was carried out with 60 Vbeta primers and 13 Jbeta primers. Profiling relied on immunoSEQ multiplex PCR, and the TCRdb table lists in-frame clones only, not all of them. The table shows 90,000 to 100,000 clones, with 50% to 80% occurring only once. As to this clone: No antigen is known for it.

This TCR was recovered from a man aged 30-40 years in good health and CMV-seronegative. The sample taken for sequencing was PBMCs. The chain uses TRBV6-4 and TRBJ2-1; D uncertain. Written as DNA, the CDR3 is TGTGCCAGCAGTGTTGGCGGTAGTCCCTACAATGAGCAGTTCTTC. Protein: CASSVGGSPYNEQFF.